This T cell receptor beta chain was obtained from a study of shared clonotypes between healthy human individuals (TCRdb year 2020). Context from the whole study: The cohort included three men and a couple of women between 18 and 49 years of age. To estimate repertoire size and how much clonotypes are shared between individuals, the study performed deep sequencing of blood TCR repertoires from five healthy adults. For each donor, CD4 naive and CD4 memory were each run on three plates, CD8 naive on two plates, and CD8 memory on one plate. Libraries were prepared and TCR repertoires were sequenced by different laboratories using diverse techniques, in order to increase sequencing depth and limit assay-specific biases. Per donor, leukapheresis produced somewhere between about 0.8 and 9 billion PBMCs.

Donors were healthy HIV-negative adults with no recently reported acute infections or vaccinations. All donors were Caucasian adults living in Nashville, Tennessee, USA. CD4+ T cells were enriched through magnetic negative selection, after which naive cells were positively selected on CD45RA and the remaining negative fraction served as the memory subset. After blood collection by leukapheresis, PBMCs were isolated using Ficoll-Histopaque density gradient centrifugation and then cryopreserved in the vapor phase of liquid nitrogen. Analytical flow cytometry was used to check the purity and quantity of every magnetically sorted T cell population. Genomic DNA was isolated from each sorted fraction and quantified by UV absorbance on a Nanodrop 2000c. Concerning this clone: Which antigen it targets is not known. Base qualities are not at hand, and no much larger clone is one base apart.

Study-level results and caveats: Based on pairwise subsampling, the degree of clonotype sharing among donors was expected to be affected by sequencing depth. Clonotypes shared by all four sorted-subset donors showed higher generation probabilities than non-shared clonotypes. Even with the large sequencing depth, rarefaction of the sorted-subset datasets indicated that sequencing was incomplete. The genetic and exposure-history diversity represented was limited by the small number of donors. Only blood was sampled, and tissue TCR repertoires likely differ from those in blood. Sharing across several donors was observed for around 5% of naive CD4, 3.5% of naive CD8, around 2.5% of memory CD4, and roughly 0.4% of memory CD8 clonotypes. Larger estimated clonotype richness was generally found for naive subsets than for memory subsets.

Using the deep immunoSEQ assay, TCR CDR3 regions were amplified from genomic DNA by multiplex PCR. For each cell subset, the extracted genomic DNA was distributed evenly across all wells of several immunoSEQ 96-well plates, and each plate served as one replicate. For sorted subsets, each replicate PCR was loaded with 200 to 250 ng genomic DNA, equivalent to approximately 27,000 T cell genomes. Purified libraries were measured with a Qubit 3.0 fluorometer, size-checked on a Bioanalyzer 2100, and measured again with the KAPA Library Quantification kit. Each immunoSEQ 96-well plate was sequenced on its own single-read 150-cycle Illumina NextSeq 550 flow cell. The published analysis was carried out like this. Because the immunoSEQ output held only junctional sequences and lacked quality scores, the filtering could not match the filtering applied to full-length reads. To assign V/J genes and CDR3, sequences were annotated against IMGT germline references using PyIR, a Python wrapper for IgBLAST v1.9. Any read was removed if the V/J assignment was weak (E-value above 1e-6), the CDR3 was missing, or the read contained stop codons, out-of-frame junctions, or ambiguous translated residues. V3J clonotypes were defined as sequences sharing the same inferred V gene, J gene, and CDR3 amino acid sequence. To compute the percentage overlap between repertoires, the number of shared unique clonotypes was divided by the size of the smaller repertoire. Repertoire richness was assessed with RTK rarefaction, the Chao1 estimator, and Recon v2.1 estimates of unobserved clonotypes. For all TCRbeta clonotypes obtained by the gDNA method from four donors, generation probabilities were computed with OLGA. The table comes from immuneACCESS by way of TCRdb, which keeps in-frame sequences with V and J called. Part of the clones is missing from these tables; in studies checked, under half for an unresolved V gene and the rest for unknown reasons. V and J calls and clone size are given by that table; D and trimming were obtained from the DNA. A total of about 340,000 clones appear in this sample, around 67% of them only once. About 10% of the sample is taken by the ten largest.

V loses 1 base, J loses 3 bases, and the germline ends lie 7 bases apart. The CDR3 has 13 amino acids, counting the end cysteine and phenylalanine. Left in the record is the CDR3 DNA by itself, 39 bases read in frame from the first base. CDR1 and CDR2, looked up from the germline V gene, are SGHTA and FQGNSA. The source of this sequence is a man between 25 and 39 years old in good health. The sample taken for sequencing was memory CD4+ T cells sorted from blood. Reading the label with the study, this specimen's cell subset or site is: CD45RA-negative fraction. Rearrangement joined TRBV7-2 to TRBJ2-7, with the D gene too uncertain to name. The DNA sequence follows: TGTGCCAGCAGCTTAGAAGTAGGCTACGAGCAGTACTTC. Translated, it gives CASSLEVGYEQYF.